This section outlines one T cell receptor beta chain sequence together with its context. Its matching antigen is unknown. The data belong to a study of T cells after yellow fever vaccination. Study-wide results and limits: Clonotypes shared by both compartments, CD4 and CD8, made up a small share. FACS-sorted repertoires could harbor abundant contaminating bulk-population clonotypes.

TCRdb re-analysed the 5' RACE reads in MiXCR, keeping a single row per CDR3 protein. The profile shows a few hundred thousand distinct CDR3 sequences, approximately 18% of them singletons. Germline-derived CDR1 and CDR2 are MNHEY and SVGEGT. This CDR3 contains 16 residues. The V and J ends lost 5 bases and 4 bases respectively, with 15 bases between them. The chain combines TRBV6-2 or TRBV6-3 with TRBJ1-6, with a tentative D call TRBD1 (5 bases). This clonotype was sampled from a man in his late teens or twenties who received the YFV17D yellow fever vaccine. This sample comprised PBMCs, obtained before the yellow fever booster vaccination. CDR3: CASSTGHDAYNSPLHF. CDR3 DNA sequence: TGTGCCAGCAGTACCGGACACGACGCTTATAATTCACCCCTCCACTTT.